Each of the 22 T cell receptor beta chains below was sequenced from the same sample in a study of cytomegalovirus exposure and HLA in healthy donors (dated by TCRdb to between 2016 and 2019). Libraries were made using the immunoSEQ multiplex PCR assay. TCRdb's version of the immuneACCESS table is confined to in-frame rearrangements and falls short of the full clone set. An unresolved V gene accounts for under half of the shortfall where checked; the remainder is of unknown origin. Present in this sample are approximately 70,000 clones, around 94% of which were seen just once. The leading ten clones occupy 0.5% to 0.65% of the sample. The material sequenced was PBMCs. The origin of the receptors is a woman aged 18-29 years in good health and CMV-seronegative.

This rearrangement joins TRBV5-6 to TRBJ2-5, with 7 positions matching TRBD1. Per germline, CDR1 SGHDT and CDR2 YYEEEE. CDR3 length equals 14 residues. Trimming at V came to 3 bases and at J to 4 bases, leaving 6 bases not matched to a gene. For the CDR3, the DNA is TGTGCCAGCAGCTGGAACAGGGACAGAGAGACCCAGTACTTC. Protein sequence: CASSWNRDRETQYF.

This clone was counted a single time. The rearrangement uses TRBV30 and TRBJ2-2; D remains unclear. CDR1 is GTSNPN and CDR2 is SVGIG in the germline V gene (reference sequence). The germline V and J ends were trimmed by 4 bases and 1 base, with 10 bases remaining between them. The CDR3 runs to 14 residues. This CDR3 reads CAWTHILNTGELFF. The DNA for the CDR3 is TGTGCCTGGACCCATATACTGAACACCGGGGAGCTGTTTTTT.

The chain carries TRBV5-6 and TRBJ1-2, with D possibly matching TRBD1 (6 bases). Germline V lookup: CDR1 SGHDT, CDR2 YYEEEE. The length of the CDR3 is 13 residues. Trimming pared 5 bases from V and 7 bases from J, leaving 15 bases between. The CDR3 DNA sequence: TGTGCCAGCAGGCCTACAGGGTGGCGTGGCTACACCTTC. Amino acids: CASRPTGWRGYTF.

The chain employs TRBV19 and TRBJ1-1; TRBD1 aligns across 11 bases. The CDR3 spans 15 residues. Germline V gene data show CDR1 as LNHDA and CDR2 as SQIVND (reference sequence). J gave up 4 bases and V 6 bases, and 7 bases lay outside the gene matches. The CDR3 protein is CASRTGQGDRTEAFF. The DNA for the CDR3 is TGTGCCAGTAGAACGGGACAGGGGGATCGCACTGAAGCTTTCTTT.

This clone was counted once. The chain uses TRBV5-1 and TRBJ2-1, with 12 bases aligning to TRBD2. V trimming: 3 bases; J trimming: 7 bases; junction bases outside the gene matches: 5. Germline V gene lookup returns CDR1 SGHRS and CDR2 YFSETQ. CDR3 size: 15 residues. The CDR3 DNA sequence: TGCGCCAGCAGCTCAAGACTAGCGGGGGTGAATGAGCAGTTCTTC. It translates to CASSSRLAGVNEQFF.

The gene calls are TRBV10-2 and TRBJ2-7; no definite D call. Trimming removed 0 bases at V and 7 bases at J, with 10 bases between. The germline gives CDR1 WSHSY, CDR2 SAAADI. CDR3 size: 13 residues. The CDR3 reads CASSESEILEQYF. The CDR3 bases are TGCGCCAGCAGTGAGTCGGAGATTTTGGAGCAGTACTTC.

The chain joins TRBV27 to TRBJ1-6, with 10 nucleotides matching TRBD1. Germline V CDR1 and CDR2: MNHEY, SMNVEV (reference sequence). The CDR3 extends over 19 amino acids. V lost 3 bases, J lost 4 bases, and 12 bases stayed unmatched. Here the CDR3 reads CASSFGRTGGDEYNSPLHF. The CDR3 nucleotides are TGTGCCAGCAGTTTTGGGAGGACAGGGGGAGACGAATATAATTCACCCCTCCACTTT.

This chain uses TRBV6-5 with TRBJ1-6, with D tentatively TRBD1 (5 bases). The CDR3 consists of 15 residues. Germline CDR1 and CDR2: MNHEY and SVGAGI. Trimming cost V 5 bases and J 4 bases, with 12 bases left between them. CDR3 nucleotides: TGTGCCAGCAGTGGACATCAGAGGTATAATTCACCCCTCCACTTT. Translated: CASSGHQRYNSPLHF.

V gene TRBV19 combines with J gene TRBJ2-1; tentatively, D is TRBD1 (5 bases). V dropped 6 bases and J dropped 3 bases, with 9 bases sitting between them. The CDR3 extends over 13 amino acids. CDR1 is LNHDA and CDR2 is SQIVND in the germline V gene (reference sequence). CDR3 in amino acids: CASSPGHYNEQFF. In DNA form, the CDR3 reads TGTGCCAGTAGCCCTGGACACTACAATGAGCAGTTCTTC.

CDR3 DNA: TGTGCCAGCAGCCCGCCGATAGACAGTGGACCTGGGGCCAACGTCCTGACTTTC. This sequence encodes CASSPPIDSGPGANVLTF. The chain carries TRBV7-3 and TRBJ2-6; tentative D call: TRBD1 (5 bases). The CDR3 is 18 residues long. Per the germline V gene, CDR1 is SGHTA and CDR2 is FQGTGA. The ends were cut back, 5 bases at V and 2 bases at J, with 19 bases in the middle.

This chain links TRBV29-1 with TRBJ2-1; 8 bases are a match to TRBD1. Germline CDR1 SQVTM, CDR2 ANQGSEA. V was clipped by 1 base and J by 0 bases; unmatched bases: 5. The length of the CDR3 is 16 residues. The CDR3 reads CSVEGGQGISYNEQFF. CDR3 sequence (DNA): TGCAGCGTTGAAGGTGGACAGGGTATCTCCTACAATGAGCAGTTCTTC.

The chain recombines TRBV11-2 with TRBJ2-7; TRBD2 matches at 9 bases. The length of the CDR3 is 15 residues. Looked up from germline, CDR1 is SGHAT and CDR2 is FQNNGV. With 0 bases clipped from V and 4 bases from J, the junction kept 4 bases outside the gene matches. The CDR3 spells CASSLDPSGDYEQYF. DNA of the CDR3: TGTGCCAGCAGCTTAGACCCTAGCGGGGATTACGAGCAGTACTTC.

This chain uses TRBV19 with TRBJ2-7, with D maybe TRBD2 (5 bases). There are 15 residues in the CDR3. The V end lost 3 bases, the J end lost 4 bases, and 16 bases lay between the germline ends. Germline assignment: CDR1 LNHDA and CDR2 SQIVND (reference sequence). The CDR3 is CASSITLRGGYEQYF. CDR3 nucleotide sequence: TGTGCCAGTAGTATCACACTACGGGGTGGGTACGAGCAGTACTTC.

This rearrangement joins TRBV2 to TRBJ1-4, with 8 positions matching TRBD1. V lost 7 bases to trimming and J lost 4 bases; unmatched junction nucleotides: 8. CDR1 and CDR2 (germline): SNHLY, FYNNEI. The CDR3 runs to 15 residues. CDR3 DNA sequence: TGTGCCAGCATTCCACAGGGGGGCCGTAATGAAAAACTGTTTTTT. Protein sequence: CASIPQGGRNEKLFF.

This clone is a singleton in its sample. This chain links TRBV30 with TRBJ2-3, with D possibly TRBD2 on 6 matching bases. Looked up from germline, CDR1 is GTSNPN and CDR2 is SVGIG (reference sequence). The V end was cut by 6 bases, the J end by 2 bases, with 18 bases between. The CDR3 contains 15 residues. The CDR3 region is CACQLSGLITDTQYF. CDR3 nucleotide sequence: TGTGCCTGCCAACTCTCGGGACTTATCACAGATACGCAGTATTTT.

The chain carries TRBV6-4 and TRBJ1-2; D may be TRBD1 (5 bases). This CDR3 region has 15 residues. CDR1 MRHNA and CDR2 SNTAGT come from the germline V gene. Trimming removed 8 bases at V and 3 bases at J, with 19 bases between. This CDR3 is CASPGRRRGDYGYTF. In DNA form, the CDR3 reads TGTGCCAGCCCCGGACGAAGACGGGGGGACTATGGCTACACCTTC.

The chain carries TRBV6-1 and TRBJ2-1, with 10 bases lining up with TRBD1. Trimming at V came to 4 bases and at J to 4 bases, leaving 4 bases not matched to a gene. From germline, CDR1 is MNHNS and CDR2 SASEGT. This CDR3 region has 15 residues. DNA for the CDR3: TGTGCCAGCAGTGGCCGGGACAGGGGATACAATGAGCAGTTCTTC. It yields the protein CASSGRDRGYNEQFF.

This clone was seen a handful of times. The chain carries TRBV7-3 and TRBJ1-2; TRBD1 agrees at 8 bases. The CDR3 has 14 residues. Trimming at V came to 5 bases and at J to 3 bases, leaving 5 bases not matched to a gene. The germline CDR1 and CDR2 sequences are SGHTA and FQGTGA. The CDR3 DNA reads TGTGCCAGCAGCCTCCCGACAGGGGACTATGGCTACACCTTC. It encodes CASSLPTGDYGYTF. Full variable domain (rest looked up from reference TRBV7-3 and TRBJ1-2): GAGVSQTPSNKVTEKGKYVELRCDPISGHTALYWYRQSLGQGPEFLIYFQGTGAADDSGLPNDRFFAVRPEGSVSTLKIQRTERGDSAVYLCASSLPTGDYGYTFGSGTRLTVV.

This chain joins TRBV4-3 and TRBJ1-6, with TRBD1 identical over 8 bases. The junction had 4 bases not matched to a gene; V was cut back by 0 bases and J by 9 bases. The CDR3 runs 15 residues. Looked up from germline, CDR1 is LGHNA and CDR2 is YSLEER. Written as DNA, the CDR3 is TGCGCCAGCAGCCAAGAGACAGGGGCTTCTTCACCCCTCCACTTT. This sequence encodes CASSQETGASSPLHF.

V is TRBV4-3 and J is TRBJ2-1; no clear D gene. Germline V gives CDR1 LGHNA, CDR2 YSLEER. Trimming cost V 0 bases and J 9 bases, with 9 bases left between them. The CDR3 is made up of 13 amino acids. Here the CDR3 DNA reads TGCGCCAGCAGCCAAGATCTGTCCGGTGAGCAGTTCTTC. Its protein is CASSQDLSGEQFF.

The chain employs TRBV5-6 and TRBJ1-5; possible D gene TRBD1, 5 bases. The V and J ends lost 4 bases and 5 bases respectively, with 19 bases between them. The V gene's germline CDR1 is SGHDT and CDR2 YYEEEE. This CDR3 contains 16 residues. CDR3 DNA: TGTGCCAGCAGCCAAGGGAGGGGTTCCGGGGATCAGCCCCAGCATTTT. Its translation: CASSQGRGSGDQPQHF.

The V gene is TRBV19, the J gene TRBJ2-3, with D possibly being TRBD1 (6 bases). V was cut by 3 bases and J by 6 bases, with 22 bases left in between. Germline V CDR1 and CDR2: LNHDA, SQIVND (reference sequence). The CDR3 has 17 amino acids. The CDR3 reads CASSIIQGGGRADTQYF. As DNA, the CDR3 is TGTGCCAGTAGTATTATACAGGGTGGAGGTCGGGCGGATACGCAGTATTTT.